This T cell receptor (beta chain) was found in a study of blood T cell repertoires in COVID-19. As for the study in general: Both acute and convalescent COVID-19 samples were obtained from the United States, Italy and Spain. T cells, B-cell-depleted T cells, or PBMCs supplied cDNA or gDNA.

Germline values: CDR1 LGHNA, CDR2 YSLEER. Trimming removed 0 bases from V and 2 bases from J, with 8 bases in between. The CDR3 runs to 15 residues. Original analysis: Amplification from reference gene primers served as the basis for estimated nucleated cell counts. TCRdb keeps only in-frame clones here, not all; method: immunoSEQ multiplex PCR. V and J calls and clone size are as listed in that table; D and trimming were resolved from the DNA. Among about 150,000 clones listed, roughly 88% were seen once. There are a few counts of this clone. Sequenced material: peripheral blood. The chain employs TRBV4-3 and TRBJ1-5, with no clear D. The clonotype was recovered from a woman between 45 and 65 years old with acute or convalescent COVID-19. The DNA of the CDR3 is TGCGCCAGCAGCCAAGACCGGGTGGGCAATCAGCCCCAGCATTTT. Encoded protein: CASSQDRVGNQPQHF.